This is a list of T cell receptor beta chains from one sample in a study of T cells in Graves' hyperthyroidism and ophthalmopathy. In TCRdb, the multiplex PCR reads were re-called with MiXCR into one record per CDR3 protein. This table has nearly 600,000 distinct CDR3 sequences, 13% to 15% appearing once. The sequencing input was blood. The receptor source for this set is a woman between 18 and 29 years old with Graves' ophthalmopathy. The CDR3 runs from the conserved cysteine through the conserved F or W. A D gene is named only where the DNA matches it firmly. Clone size, where shown, is once, few, many, or a class for clones that have expanded.

TRBJ1-1	TRBV25-1	-	few	CASSPRRNGAEAFF	TGTGCCAGCAGCCCCCGGCGTAATGGAGCTGAAGCTTTCTTT
TRBJ2-7	TRBV30	-	many	CAWSGTGDPYEQYF	TGTGCCTGGAGTGGTACAGGTGACCCCTACGAGCAGTACTTC
TRBJ2-5	TRBV7-2	-	few	CASRLSVGETQYF	TGTGCCAGCAGATTGAGCGTTGGGGAGACCCAGTACTTC
TRBJ2-3	TRBV14	-	many	CASSQGFSTDTQYF	TGTGCCAGCAGCCAAGGTTTTTCGACAGATACGCAGTATTTT
TRBJ2-7	TRBV5-1	-	-	CASSLETGRDEQYF	TGCGCCAGCAGCTTAGAGACAGGGAGGGACGAGCAGTACTTC
TRBJ2-1	TRBV10-3	TRBD2	-	CAISDRFSGSGLSYNEQFF	TGTGCCATCAGTGATCGATTTAGCGGGAGTGGCTTGTCCTACAATGAGCAGTTCTTC
TRBJ1-5	TRBV25-1	-	-	CASSEYDQPQHF	TGTGCCAGCAGTGAATACGATCAGCCCCAGCATTTT
TRBJ2-7	TRBV11-1	TRBD2	once	CASRAGGSSYEQYF	TGTGCCAGCAGAGCTGGCGGGAGCTCCTACGAGCAGTACTTC
TRBJ1-1	TRBV11-2	TRBD1	many	CASSLGLVPGQGQNTEAFF	TGTGCCAGCAGCTTAGGACTCGTCCCGGGACAGGGACAGAACACTGAAGCTTTCTTT
TRBJ2-7	TRBV6-5	-	many	CASSYSAGATYEQYF	TGTGCCAGCAGTTACTCGGCGGGGGCAACCTACGAGCAGTACTTC
TRBJ2-6	TRBV7-9	-	-	CASSPAQGSGANVPTF	TGTGCCAGCAGCCCCGCTCAGGGCTCTGGGGCCAACGTCCCGACTTTC
TRBJ1-6	TRBV28	TRBD1	-	CASSLFAGGGSPLHF	TGTGCCAGCAGTTTATTCGCAGGGGGCGGGTCACCCCTCCACTTT
TRBJ2-7	TRBV5-1	TRBD2	-	CASSTGTSGEQYF	TGCGCCAGCAGCACCGGGACTAGCGGAGAGCAGTACTTC
TRBJ2-1	TRBV6-1	TRBD1	many	CASSAPPGQGANEQFF	TGTGCCAGCAGTGCCCCGCCGGGACAGGGTGCGAATGAGCAGTTCTTC
TRBJ2-2	TRBV7-9	TRBD2	-	CASSLALAGAGELFF	TGTGCCAGCAGCTTAGCACTAGCGGGCGCCGGGGAGCTGTTTTTT
TRBJ2-7	TRBV29-1	TRBD1	many	CSADRGQGEQYF	TGCAGCGCCGACAGGGGGCAGGGCGAGCAGTACTTC
TRBJ2-7	TRBV20-1	-	few	CSALTGASYEQYF	TGCAGTGCCCTTACGGGAGCCTCCTACGAGCAGTACTTC